The 3 T cell receptor beta chains presented below share a single source sample, sequenced in a study of somatic mutations in cytotoxic T cells in rheumatoid arthritis. Profiling relied on immunoSEQ multiplex PCR, and the TCRdb table lists in-frame clones only, not all of them. This sample yields some 26,000 clones, of which roughly 82% are seen a single time; roughly 5.6% belongs to the top ten. The sample comprised CD8+ T cells sorted from blood. All receptors come from a man aged 50-59 years in good health.

J is TRBJ2-7 and V is TRBV7-6, with D maybe TRBD2 (6 bases). Trimming removed 0 bases at V and 4 bases at J, with 25 bases between. In germline, CDR1 is SGHVS, CDR2 FNYEAQ. The CDR3 is 19 residues long. The CDR3: CASSLANIGKVSGSYEQYF. The DNA for the CDR3 is TGTGCCAGCAGCTTAGCAAACATAGGAAAAGTCAGCGGGTCATACGAGCAGTACTTC.

The chain carries TRBV2 and TRBJ2-5; no clear D. The germline CDR1 and CDR2 sequences are SNHLY and FYNNEI. V lost 8 bases to trimming and J lost 2 bases, with 3 bases between them. The CDR3 extends over 10 amino acids. The CDR3 spells CASAQETQYF. In DNA, the CDR3 is TGTGCCAGCGCGCAAGAGACCCAGTACTTC.

The chain combines TRBV19 with TRBJ2-1; D is ambiguous. With 1 base removed from V and 3 bases from J, the gap between germline ends came to 7 bases. The CDR3 length is 14 residues. Looked up from germline, CDR1 is LNHDA and CDR2 is SQIVND (reference sequence). The DNA for the CDR3 is TGTGCCAGTAGTATAGGAACTAACTACAATGAGCAGTTCTTC. Residues: CASSIGTNYNEQFF. The whole variable domain, filled in from reference TRBV19 and TRBJ2-1, reads DGGITQSPKYLFRKEGQNVTLSCEQNLNHDAMYWYRQDPGQGLRLIYYSQIVNDFQKGDIAEGYSVSREKKESFPLTVTSAQKNPTAFYLCASSIGTNYNEQFFGPGTRLTVL.